This record covers a single T cell receptor (beta chain). The clone's antigen remains unknown. No clone much larger than this one lies a single base away; base qualities are absent. Read against the paper, the sample's time point label means: around 2 years on ibrutinib. Approximately 2 micrograms of genomic DNA were extracted from cryopreserved PBMCs for TCR beta library preparation. High-throughput TCR beta sequencing was performed on longitudinal blood samples from CLL patients receiving ibrutinib monotherapy. The patients were enrolled in a single-center, open-label phase 2 trial of ibrutinib monotherapy. This sample is part of a study of cytotoxic CD8 clonotypes in ibrutinib-treated CLL (dated by TCRdb to the early 2020s). About the study as a whole: The cohort included around 16 treatment-naive and eleven to twelve relapsed/refractory patients; 17 to 18 were IGHV unmutated. Responses were partial in roughly 24 patients and complete in 2; after median approximately 67 months follow-up, roughly 14 stayed in remission and roughly twelve progressed. Response samples were taken after a median of 12 months on treatment, ranging from about 6 to 40 months. On average, each sample had approximately 250,000 productive templates and approximately 89,000 productive rearrangements. Longitudinal samples were obtainable from about 30% of the 86 participants in the trial. Cryopreserved peripheral blood mononuclear cells were collected at three points: before therapy, at response, and at either sustained remission or disease progression. All remission and progressive disease samples were collected while patients were still receiving ibrutinib.

A MiSeq instrument was used for deep resolution sequencing, which targeted depths ranging from 1 in 1 million up to 1 in 200,000 T cells, with coverage averaging 10x for each clonotype. The immunoSEQ hsTCRB Kit was used to generate TCR beta libraries. The paper's processing steps were these. The data were analyzed with ImmunoSEQ Analyzer and ImmunoSEQ Data Assistant, and V, D and J gene assignments followed IMGT definitions. Clonality, with values ranging from 0 to 1, was calculated as one minus the normalized Shannon entropy of productive rearrangement frequencies. Public clonotype analysis was restricted to overrepresented clonotypes comprising at least 0.05% of each patient's repertoire. Repertoires from some 13 age-matched healthy donors in immuneACCESS were used as clonality controls. Entries here come from immuneACCESS through TCRdb and include only in-frame sequences with V and J called. Some clones fail to appear in such tables; in the studies checked, an unresolved V gene covers under half of the shortfall, and the cause of the remainder is unknown. D and trimming were read from the DNA, whereas the V and J calls and clone size are those reported in that table. For this sample the table gives approximately 150,000 clones, of which less than 85% were detected only once. The top ten hold roughly 4.6% of the sample.

Study-wide conclusions, independent of this receptor: Sampling times were not matched between patients in sustained remission and patients whose disease was progressing, and lymph node repertoires were not examined. Public clonotypes were rare and either shrank or stayed stable during treatment, and the rise in clonality at ibrutinib response reflected expansion of private clonotypes. Clonality increased at ibrutinib response, stayed stable in sustained remission, and fell back toward baseline at progression. Baseline clonality was found to be higher than that of age-matched healthy donors and was strongly correlated with circulating CD8+ T-cell counts.

The CDR3 holds 13 amino acids from the cysteine to the phenylalanine. Only the CDR3 DNA is retained, 39 bases long and in frame from the first base. V is pared back by 5 bases and J by 2 bases, with 13 bases lying between the germline termini. The germline V gene yields SQVTM for CDR1 and ANQGSEA for CDR2. This clonotype was obtained from a human donor with chronic lymphocytic leukemia. This chain joins TRBV29-1 to TRBJ2-7; the D gene is possibly TRBD1 or TRBD2, with 6 bases matching each. The sample here was PBMCs, taken after 24 months of ibrutinib treatment. Here the CDR3 is given as CSVTGANPYEQYF. The sequence in DNA is TGCAGCGTTACGGGGGCGAATCCCTACGAGCAGTACTTC.